The entry below describes one TCR beta chain. The sample comes from a study of blood T cell repertoires in COVID-19. CDR1 is SGHNT, CDR2 YENEEA, per germline. The V segment lost 5 bases and the J segment 0 bases; nucleotides outside the gene matches: 3. The CDR3 contains 15 residues. Profiling relied on immunoSEQ multiplex PCR, and the TCRdb table lists in-frame clones only, not all of them. This sample has roughly 69,000 clones, with 88% found just once. This TCR came from a human donor in a cohort sampled during active COVID-19. What was sequenced was peripheral blood. The rearrangement uses TRBV11-3 and TRBJ2-2; the match to TRBD2 covers 7 bases. CDR3 sequence: CASSRGGTNTGELFF. In DNA, the CDR3 is TGTGCCAGCAGCCGCGGGGGAACGAACACCGGGGAGCTGTTTTTT.